The 4 T cell receptor beta chains given below trace back to one sample, sequenced in a study of Graves' ophthalmopathy and Graves' hyperthyroidism. Amplified TCR beta CDR3 regions were obtained using RNA transcripts as template. Second-round multiplex PCR came after a first-round RT-PCR that employed HTBI primers. Each CDR3 protein gets one entry after TCRdb re-called the multiplex PCR reads with MiXCR. The sample has roughly 480,000 distinct CDR3 sequences; around 14% are singletons. Specimen: blood. The receptors were gathered from a woman in her twenties or thirties with Graves' ophthalmopathy.

A note on this clonotype: This clone may be a read error of a much larger clone one base away. The CDR3 is CASSDRGGSTEAFF. The DNA for the CDR3 is TGTGCCAGCAGTGATAGGGGAGGGAGCACTGAAGCTTTCTTT. The chain links TRBV2 to TRBJ1-1, with TRBD1 as a possible D gene (5 bases). V was trimmed by 3 bases and J by 4 bases, leaving 12 bases between them. CDR1 is SNHLY, CDR2 FYNNEI, per germline. CDR3 length: 14 amino acids.

The table lists this clonotype with many counts. The chain uses TRBV20-1 and TRBJ1-6; D unclear. This CDR3 has 15 amino acids. Per germline, CDR1 DFQATT and CDR2 SNEGSKA (reference sequence). With 6 bases removed from V and 0 bases from J, the gap between germline ends came to 12 bases. The CDR3: CSAVRGSSYNSPLHF. The CDR3, as DNA: TGCAGTGCCGTGCGGGGAAGCTCCTATAATTCACCCCTCCACTTT.

This clonotype was counted many times. The rearrangement uses TRBV10-1 and TRBJ1-1; 7 positions match TRBD1. V shed 6 bases and J 0 bases; nucleotides not matched to a gene: 4. CDR3 size: 14 residues. Germline V gives CDR1 WNHNN, CDR2 SYGVQD (reference sequence). CDR3 sequence (DNA): TGCGCCAGCAGCCGGACAGGAGTGAACACTGAAGCTTTCTTT. Amino acids: CASSRTGVNTEAFF.

This clonotype appeared many times. The chain has TRBV12-3 or TRBV12-4 and TRBJ1-1; TRBD1 agrees at 8 bases. Trimming removed 3 bases from V and 6 bases from J; junction bases left unmatched: 6. The CDR3 consists of 14 residues. In DNA, the CDR3 is TGTGCCAGCAGTTTTGGACAGGGAGGATCTGAAGCTTTCTTT. As protein: CASSFGQGGSEAFF.